This T cell receptor (beta chain) was sequenced during a study of tumor-infiltrating lymphocytes in primary liver carcinoma. Whole-study context: Surgeons treated the primary liver carcinoma of the patients by surgical resection. Study outcomes and limitations: Tumors carried a top-250-clone fraction significantly exceeding that of blood (p = 0.039).

Blood RNA came from unsorted whole blood; germline DNA was also extracted. Only one count was recorded for this clonotype. Antigen specificity is unknown. One end of the junction fails to match germline, which may point to a read error. Researchers generated TCR beta cDNA from around 0.55 ug of total RNA, relying on a constant-region primer. Libraries covering TCR beta were generated through three nested multiplex PCR rounds (using a slightly modified ARM-PCR). The opening two PCR rounds, about 10 cycles each, paired TRBV1-TRBV30 forward primers with a C-beta reverse primer. TCRdb used MiXCR to reprocess the multiplex PCR reads, holding one entry per CDR3 protein. The top ten hold 5.5% to 7% of the sample, which has 310,000 or so distinct CDR3 sequences, less than 75% seen once. The CDR3 spans 16 residues. Germline V gene sequence: CDR1 MNHNS, CDR2 SASEGT.

Specimen: peripheral blood. The chain recombines TRBV6-1 with TRBJ2-6; D call uncertain. The origin of this receptor is a man in his forties with primary liver carcinoma and hepatitis B virus infection. The CDR3 bases are TGTGCCATCAGTGAAGCGACTCGGGCTGGGGCCAACGTCCTGACTTTC. It encodes CAISEATRAGANVLTF.